This T cell receptor beta chain is from a study of T cells in Graves' hyperthyroidism and ophthalmopathy (dated by TCRdb to the late 2010s). Regarding the study in general: Peripheral blood samples were taken at initial diagnosis, before any treatment was given. A discovery cohort of about a hundred patients, roughly 45 with Graves' ophthalmopathy and under 60 with stable Graves' hyperthyroidism, was used to find distinguishing TCR V-J signatures. The study also compared thyroid tissue and blood T-cell repertoires from more than five Graves' hyperthyroidism patients. An independent validation cohort of 18 to 20 hyperthyroidism patients and about 16 patients who later progressed to ophthalmopathy tested prospective prediction of ophthalmopathy. The paper describes TCR Vbeta CDR3 sequencing of about 140 peripheral blood samples, made up of 43 ophthalmopathy patients, 70 to 75 hyperthyroidism patients and about 17 progressor patients. After blood sampling, hyperthyroidism patients were treated with methimazole at a starting dose of 30 mg daily, and ophthalmopathy patients were treated with high-dose intravenous methylprednisolone. The 100 discovery patients were randomly split 7:3 into training and test sets.

Here is what the overall study found, with its caveats: In cross-validation, a model built on a 13 V-J signature told ophthalmopathy apart from stable hyperthyroidism with less than 90% sensitivity and about 81% specificity, and in testing the same model reached 80%/75%. Blood samples also contained most of the expanded thyroid clonotypes (frequency above 0.001), which suggests that blood repertoires may reflect thyroid immune responses. During validation, the model predicted progression to ophthalmopathy a median of roughly 7.1 months ahead of onset, with approximately 71% sensitivity and 72% to 80% specificity. No statistical method was used to fix the sample size in advance, and group allocation was not hidden from the investigators.

The TCR beta CDR3 regions were amplified from RNA transcripts. The TCR CDR3 was subjected to a first round of RT-PCR using the HTBI primer set and the Qiagen OneStep RT-PCR kit. Libraries were constructed in a second round of multiplex PCR, after which size selection and purification were carried out. Paired-end sequencing of the libraries was performed with 100 bp reads on an Illumina HiSeq2000. As for how the authors treated the data: SOAPnuke was used to process the raw data, removing reads that contained adapters or uncalled bases, had a mean Phred below 15, or lacked an exact match to the constant primer or identifier. COPE v1.2.5 was used to merge the high-quality paired reads, and each unique nucleotide sequence was defined as a clonotype. Clonotypes were aligned to IMGT TRBV, TRBD and TRBJ reference segments using MiTCR v1.1. The analysis included only V-J combinations with a frequency above 0.0001, which together covered over 98% of the repertoires. The TCS score was defined as the ratio of F50 (clonal expansion) to E x V (chaos), calculated using BLOSUM62-based TCRdist between CDR3 peptides within each V-J. Welch's t-statistics and random forest reduced fewer than 550 V-J features to 13, which were used in a naive Bayes classifier (R e1071). TCRdb reprocessing: public reads trimmed at Q25 with fastp, clones called with MiXCR, in-frame beta chains kept. Identical CDR3 proteins give one entry, which carries the most common genes and DNA. The V and J calls shown here were made by TCRdb, not taken from the authors' results. The table for this sample lists around 700,000 distinct CDR3 sequences; around 19% of them were counted only once. Over 15% of the sample is held by the ten biggest clonotypes.

This clonotype has a handful of counts. Its antigen is unknown. Base qualities are not recorded, but no much larger clone differs from it by a single base. Hyperthyroidism patients were newly diagnosed, with disease duration under 2 months, and aged 18 to 65 years. The study excluded patients with uncontrolled infections, other autoimmune diseases, pregnancy or lactation. Clinical symptoms, serum thyroxine and TRAb, thyroid ultrasound, and orbital computed tomography formed the basis for the diagnoses. Blood from progressor patients was drawn when they were first diagnosed with hyperthyroidism, before any ophthalmopathy symptoms appeared. Ficoll-Paque density gradient centrifugation was used to isolate PBMCs from around 10 ml of fresh peripheral blood. Progressor patients were first diagnosed with Graves' hyperthyroidism and then developed ophthalmopathy during follow-up. Total RNA was extracted with Trizol reagent, and quality was checked on an Agilent 2100 Bioanalyzer.

The CDR3 runs 15 residues from the cysteine to the phenylalanine. Kept here is only the CDR3 DNA, which spans 45 bases and is read in frame from base 1. CDR1 and CDR2, per the germline V gene, are SGHTA and FQGNSA. V is reduced by 0 bases and J by 4 bases, leaving a spacing of 9 bases between them. The chain couples TRBV7-2 to TRBJ2-2, with TRBD1 as a weak D call on 5 bases. The sample taken for sequencing was blood. This TCR came from a woman aged 45-65 years with Graves' hyperthyroidism that later progressed to Graves' ophthalmopathy. The DNA sequence follows: TGTGCCAGCAGCTTAGCGAAGGGGTCCACCGGGGAGCTGTTTTTT. This is translated as CASSLAKGSTGELFF.